This is a list of T cell receptor beta chains from one sample in a study of OX40 agonist ivuxolimab in advanced cancers. The repertoire was sequenced with immunoSEQ multiplex PCR; TCRdb's copy has only in-frame clones and lacks some. This table has fewer than 200,000 clones, roughly 92% appearing once. The sample consisted of CD4+ or CD8+ T cells sorted from blood, taken in a trial of the OX40 agonist ivuxolimab. These receptors were taken from an adult with an advanced solid tumor such as melanoma, head and neck, liver or kidney cancer. Both conserved end residues are part of each CDR3. A D gene is named only where the DNA matches it firmly. The size of a clone is reported for some rows only, either as once, few or many, or as a class for expanded clones.

j_call clone_size d_call v_call cdr3_length cdr3_aa cdr3_nt
TRBJ1-5 once NA TRBV7-2 15 CASSLAVQGNQPQHF TGTGCCAGCAGCTTAGCCGTTCAGGGCAATCAGCCCCAGCATTTT
TRBJ1-2 NA NA TRBV6-5 15 CASSYLGTLGDGYTF TGTGCCAGCAGTTACCTCGGGACCCTGGGTGATGGCTACACCTTC
TRBJ2-3 NA NA TRBV12-5 12 CASGLSTDTQYF TGTGCTAGTGGTTTATCAACAGATACGCAGTATTTT
TRBJ1-5 once NA TRBV6-6 16 CASHVSLSGSNQPQHF TGTGCCAGCCATGTGAGCCTAAGCGGTAGCAATCAGCCCCAGCATTTT
TRBJ1-3 NA TRBD1 TRBV5-4 15 CASSEQGVKGNTIYF TGTGCCAGCAGCGAACAGGGGGTCAAGGGAAACACCATATATTTT
TRBJ2-7 NA TRBD1 TRBV6-1 15 CASRRAQGDSYEQYF TGTGCCAGCAGGCGGGCACAGGGGGACTCCTACGAGCAGTACTTC
TRBJ1-1 NA NA TRBV19 11 CATSQGTEAFF TGTGCCACATCCCAGGGTACTGAAGCTTTCTTT
TRBJ1-4 NA NA TRBV4-3 16 CASSQDLLRADEKLFF TGCGCCAGCAGCCAAGACCTTCTTAGGGCGGATGAAAAACTGTTTTTT
TRBJ1-6 NA TRBD1 TRBV27 15 CASRFHERGPLPLHF TGTGCCAGCAGGTTCCATGAGAGGGGGCCCCTCCCCCTCCACTTT
TRBJ1-2 NA NA TRBV6-1 12 CASSRRPGGYTF TGTGCCAGCAGTCGCCGACCCGGTGGCTACACCTTC
TRBJ1-3 NA TRBD1 TRBV10-3 15 CAISEGQGAGNTIYF TGTGCCATCAGCGAGGGACAGGGTGCCGGAAACACCATATATTTT
TRBJ2-3 NA NA TRBV11-3 14 CASSLGSGTDTQYF TGTGCCAGCAGCTTAGGTTCGGGCACAGATACGCAGTATTTT
TRBJ2-3 NA NA TRBV9 12 CASSVGTDTQYF TGTGCCAGCAGCGTGGGCACAGATACGCAGTATTTT
TRBJ2-5 once NA TRBV18 14 CASSPRELEETQYF TGTGCCAGCTCACCAAGGGAACTAGAAGAGACCCAGTACTTC
TRBJ2-1 NA NA TRBV5-1 16 CASSLAIGASYNEQFF TGCGCCAGCAGCTTGGCCATAGGGGCCTCCTACAATGAGCAGTTCTTC
TRBJ2-7 NA TRBD2 TRBV5-1 14 CASSSLAGQDEQYF TGCGCCAGCAGCTCCCTAGCGGGGCAGGACGAGCAGTACTTC
TRBJ2-3 once NA TRBV7-2 13 CASGEKGSNTQYF TGTGCCAGCGGAGAGAAGGGGTCGAATACGCAGTATTTT
TRBJ1-5 NA TRBD1 TRBV27 15 CASSSQTGVNQPQHF TGTGCCAGCAGTTCCCAGACAGGGGTAAATCAGCCCCAGCATTTT
TRBJ1-1 NA NA TRBV6-5 15 CASSYGSPIWTEAFF TGTGCCAGCAGTTACGGCAGTCCGATTTGGACTGAAGCTTTCTTT
TRBJ2-3 NA TRBD2 TRBV30 14 CAWSLLAGTDTQYF TGTGCCTGGAGTCTCCTAGCGGGCACAGATACGCAGTATTTT
TRBJ2-5 NA TRBD2 TRBV4-1 16 CASSQDPAGGPETQYF TGCGCCAGCAGCCAAGATCCAGCGGGGGGTCCGGAGACCCAGTACTTC
TRBJ2-7 NA NA TRBV19 14 CATVVGASSYEQYF TGTGCCACCGTCGTGGGGGCCAGCTCCTACGAGCAGTACTTC
TRBJ1-2 NA TRBD1 TRBV10-3 13 CAISGTGDYGYTF TGTGCCATCAGCGGGACAGGGGACTATGGCTACACCTTC
TRBJ2-3 NA NA TRBV7-9 15 CASSPGRILPDTQYF TGTGCCAGCAGCCCGGGACGGATCCTTCCAGATACGCAGTATTTT
TRBJ2-3 once TRBD2 TRBV11-2 15 CASSFRGRGTDTQYF TGTGCCAGCAGCTTCCGCGGGAGAGGGACAGATACGCAGTATTTT
TRBJ2-7 NA NA TRBV2 13 CASSVGVLYEQYF TGTGCCAGCAGTGTAGGGGTGCTGTACGAGCAGTACTTC
TRBJ1-5 NA NA TRBV7-2 14 CASSSGGYNQPQHF TGTGCCAGCAGCTCCGGGGGCTACAATCAGCCCCAGCATTTT
TRBJ1-6 NA NA TRBV10-2 14 CASKTETDNSPLHF TGCGCCAGCAAGACAGAAACCGATAATTCACCCCTCCACTTT
TRBJ1-2 NA NA TRBV7-2 12 CASSLGGLGYTF TGTGCCAGCAGCTTAGGGGGGCTTGGCTACACCTTC
TRBJ1-1 once TRBD1 TRBV5-1 14 CASSFTGGDLEAFF TGCGCCAGCAGCTTTACAGGGGGCGATCTTGAAGCTTTCTTT
TRBJ1-2 NA NA TRBV5-4 15 CASSRRDSPQRGYTF TGTGCCAGCAGCCGACGGGACTCACCTCAGAGGGGCTACACCTTC